The present entry profiles one TCR beta chain with its context. The antigen is undetermined. The germline V gene encodes CDR1 MDHEN and CDR2 SYDVKM. With V trimmed by 3 bases and J by 1 base, 11 bases remained unmatched. CDR3 size: 17 residues. This specimen belongs to a study of cytomegalovirus exposure and HLA in healthy donors. Whole-study findings and limits: A later analysis showed that HLA-associated TCR beta chains had undergone more clonal expansion than equally common others.

The PCR employed 60 Vbeta primers together with 13 Jbeta primers. Measured with immunoSEQ multiplex PCR; TCRdb has only the in-frame clones, and not every one. This table has approximately 190,000 clones, more than 75% appearing once. This sequence originates from a young woman in good health and CMV-seronegative. This rearrangement joins TRBV28 to TRBJ2-7, with 8 bases fitting TRBD2. Input material: PBMCs. CDR3 residues: CASSFGGVGAGSYEQYF. CDR3 nucleotides: TGTGCCAGCAGTTTCGGGGGGGTCGGCGCGGGGTCCTACGAGCAGTACTTC.